The TCR beta chain described here comes from a study of radiation and T cells in renal cell carcinoma. Overall study context: Nephrectomy followed 15 Gy stereotactic body radiation by 4 weeks.

Findings of the study overall: Baseline intratumoral clonotype presence is unknown without pretreatment biopsies.

The sample's time point: baseline pretreatment blood. Treatment meaning: 15 Gy SBRT to primary tumor, nephrectomy 4 weeks later. Profiled with immunoSEQ multiplex PCR; TCRdb holds only in-frame clones, not every one. Of around 160,000 clones listed, 88% were seen once; the top ten hold around 4%. Notes on this clone: Its cognate antigen is unknown.

This CDR3 comprises 18 residues. Losses at the gene ends were 0 bases for V and 0 bases for J; bases not matched to a gene: 8. CDR1 SGHRS and CDR2 YFSETQ come from the germline V gene. The sample consisted of blood, taken from a patient whose treatment included radiotherapy and nephrectomy. The TCR was taken from a woman aged 70-85 years with renal cell carcinoma. V usage is TRBV5-1 and J usage is TRBJ2-3; 9 positions match TRBD1. The CDR3 protein is CASSLEGQGPLSTDTQYF. CDR3 sequence (DNA): TGCGCCAGCAGCTTGGAGGGACAGGGACCTCTTAGCACAGATACGCAGTATTTT.